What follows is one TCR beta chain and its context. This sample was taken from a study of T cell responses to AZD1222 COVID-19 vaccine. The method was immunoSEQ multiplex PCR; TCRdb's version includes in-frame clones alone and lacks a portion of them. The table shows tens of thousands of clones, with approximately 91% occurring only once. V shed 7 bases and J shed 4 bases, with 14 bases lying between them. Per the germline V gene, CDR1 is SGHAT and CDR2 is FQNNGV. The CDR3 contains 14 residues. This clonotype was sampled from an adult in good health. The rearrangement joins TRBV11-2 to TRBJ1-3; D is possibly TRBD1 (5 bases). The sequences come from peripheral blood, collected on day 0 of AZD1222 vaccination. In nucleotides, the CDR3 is TGTGCCAGCACGGAGGCAGGGTGGGGAAACACCATATATTTT. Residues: CASTEAGWGNTIYF.